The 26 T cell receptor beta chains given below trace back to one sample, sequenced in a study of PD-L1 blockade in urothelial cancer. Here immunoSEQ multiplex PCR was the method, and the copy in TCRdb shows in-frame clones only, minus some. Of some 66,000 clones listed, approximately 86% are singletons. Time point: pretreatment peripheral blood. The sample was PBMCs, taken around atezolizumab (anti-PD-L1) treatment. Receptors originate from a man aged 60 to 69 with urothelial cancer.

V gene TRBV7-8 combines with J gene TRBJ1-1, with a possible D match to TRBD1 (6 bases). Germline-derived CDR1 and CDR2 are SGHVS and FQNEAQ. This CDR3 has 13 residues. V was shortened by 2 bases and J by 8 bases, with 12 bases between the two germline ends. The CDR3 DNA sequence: TGTGCCAGCAGCTTACCACACCAGGGGGAAGCTTTCTTT. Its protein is CASSLPHQGEAFF.

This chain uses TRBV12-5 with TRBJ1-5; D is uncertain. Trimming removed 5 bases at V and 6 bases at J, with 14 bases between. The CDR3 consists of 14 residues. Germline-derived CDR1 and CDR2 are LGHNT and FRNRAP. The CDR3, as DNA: TGTGCTAGTGGTCCCCCGGAGGCATTTCAGCCCCAGCATTTT. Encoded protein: CASGPPEAFQPQHF.

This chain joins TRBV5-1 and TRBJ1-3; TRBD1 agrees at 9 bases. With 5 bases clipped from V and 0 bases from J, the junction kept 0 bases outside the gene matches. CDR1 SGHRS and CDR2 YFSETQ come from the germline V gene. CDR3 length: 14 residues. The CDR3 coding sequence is TGCGCCAGCAGGACAGGGGGCTCTGGAAACACCATATATTTT. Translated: CASRTGGSGNTIYF.

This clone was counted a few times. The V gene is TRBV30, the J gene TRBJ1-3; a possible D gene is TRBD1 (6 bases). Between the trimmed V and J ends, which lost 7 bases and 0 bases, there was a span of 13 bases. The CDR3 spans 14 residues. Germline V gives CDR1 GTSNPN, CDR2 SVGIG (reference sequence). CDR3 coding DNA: TGTGCCTACCGGACAGCGAGCTCTGGAAACACCATATATTTT. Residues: CAYRTASSGNTIYF.

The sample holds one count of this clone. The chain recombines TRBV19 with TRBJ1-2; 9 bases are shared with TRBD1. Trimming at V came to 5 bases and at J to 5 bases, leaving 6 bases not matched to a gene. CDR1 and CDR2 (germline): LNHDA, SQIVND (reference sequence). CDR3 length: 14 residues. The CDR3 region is CASSSTGGSYGYTF. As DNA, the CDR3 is TGTGCCAGTAGTTCAACAGGGGGCAGTTATGGCTACACCTTC.

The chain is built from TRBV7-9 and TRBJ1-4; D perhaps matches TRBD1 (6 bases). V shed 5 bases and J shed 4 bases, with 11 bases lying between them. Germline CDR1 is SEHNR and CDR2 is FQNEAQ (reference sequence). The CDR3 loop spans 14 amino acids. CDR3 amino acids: CASSLTGNNEKLFF. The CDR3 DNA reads TGTGCCAGCAGCCTGACAGGAAATAATGAAAAACTGTTTTTT.

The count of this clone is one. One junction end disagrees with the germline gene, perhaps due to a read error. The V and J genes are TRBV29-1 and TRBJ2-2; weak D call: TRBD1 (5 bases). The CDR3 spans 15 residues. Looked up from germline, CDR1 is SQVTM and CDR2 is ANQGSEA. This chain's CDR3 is CSVKDRKTNTGELFF. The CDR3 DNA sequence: TGCAGCGTTAAAGACAGAAAGACGAACACCGGGGAGCTGTTTTTT.

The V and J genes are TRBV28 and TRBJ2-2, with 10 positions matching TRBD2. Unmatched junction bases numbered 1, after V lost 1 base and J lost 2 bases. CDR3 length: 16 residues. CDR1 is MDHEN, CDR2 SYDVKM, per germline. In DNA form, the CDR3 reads TGTGCCAGCAGTTTATCTAGCGGGGGAAACACCGGGGAGCTGTTTTTT. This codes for CASSLSSGGNTGELFF. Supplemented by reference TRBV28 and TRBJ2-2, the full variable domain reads DVKVTQSSRYLVKRTGEKVFLECVQDMDHENMFWYRQDPGLGLRLIYFSYDVKMKEKGDIPEGYSVSREKKERFSLILESASTNQTSMYLCASSLSSGGNTGELFFGEGSRLTVL.

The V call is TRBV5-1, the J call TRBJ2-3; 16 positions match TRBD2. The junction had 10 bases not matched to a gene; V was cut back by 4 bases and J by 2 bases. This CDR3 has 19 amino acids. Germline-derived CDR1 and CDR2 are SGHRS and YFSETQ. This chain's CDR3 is CASSPDGTSGGVATDTQYF. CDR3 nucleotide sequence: TGCGCCAGCAGCCCCGACGGGACTAGCGGGGGGGTCGCCACAGATACGCAGTATTTT. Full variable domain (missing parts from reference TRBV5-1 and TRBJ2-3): KAGVTQTPRYLIKTRGQQVTLSCSPISGHRSVSWYQQTPGQGLQFLFEYFSETQRNKGNFPGRFSGRQFSNSRSEMNVSTLELGDSALYLCASSPDGTSGGVATDTQYFGPGTRLTVL.

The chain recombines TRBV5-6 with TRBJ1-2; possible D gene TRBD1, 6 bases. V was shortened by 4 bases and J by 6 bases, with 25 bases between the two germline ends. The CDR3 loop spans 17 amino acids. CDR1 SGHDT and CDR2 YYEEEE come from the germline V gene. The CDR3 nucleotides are TGTGCCAGCAGCGATCGGTCTGCCCGACAGGCAAGTGATGGCTACACCTTC. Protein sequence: CASSDRSARQASDGYTF.

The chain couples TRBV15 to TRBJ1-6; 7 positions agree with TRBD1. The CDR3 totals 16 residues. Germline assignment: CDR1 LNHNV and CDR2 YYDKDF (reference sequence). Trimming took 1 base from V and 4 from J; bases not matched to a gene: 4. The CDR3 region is CATSRGTGFYNSPLHF. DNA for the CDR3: TGTGCCACCAGCAGAGGGACAGGATTTTATAATTCACCCCTCCACTTT.

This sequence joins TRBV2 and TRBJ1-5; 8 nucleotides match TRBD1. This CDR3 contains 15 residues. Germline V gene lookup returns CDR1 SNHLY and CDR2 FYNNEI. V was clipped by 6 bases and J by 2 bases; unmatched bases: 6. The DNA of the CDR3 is TGTGCCAGCAGGGGGACAGGCGTTCGCAATCAGCCCCAGCATTTT. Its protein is CASRGTGVRNQPQHF.

The CDR3 region is CASRFQGQGSNQPQHF. DNA of the CDR3: TGTGCAAGTCGCTTCCAAGGACAGGGCAGCAATCAGCCCCAGCATTTT. V and J are TRBV12-2 and TRBJ1-5; no check of the table's D call, TRBD1, against the DNA was made. TRBV12-2 is designated a pseudogene. The CDR3 length is 16 residues.

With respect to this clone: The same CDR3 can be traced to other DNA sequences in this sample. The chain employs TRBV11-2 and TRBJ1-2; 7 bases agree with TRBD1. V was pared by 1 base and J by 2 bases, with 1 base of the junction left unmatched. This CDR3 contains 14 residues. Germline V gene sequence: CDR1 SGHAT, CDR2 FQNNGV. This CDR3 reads CASSLGGGNYGYTF. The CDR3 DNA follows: TGTGCCAGCAGCTTAGGAGGGGGCAACTATGGCTACACCTTC.

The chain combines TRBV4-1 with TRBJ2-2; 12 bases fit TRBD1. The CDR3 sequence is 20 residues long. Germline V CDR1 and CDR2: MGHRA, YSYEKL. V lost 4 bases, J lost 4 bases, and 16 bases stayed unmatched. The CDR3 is CASSPLPGTGGPLSTGELFF. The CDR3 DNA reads TGCGCCAGCAGCCCCTTGCCTGGGACAGGGGGCCCGCTCAGCACCGGGGAGCTGTTTTTT.

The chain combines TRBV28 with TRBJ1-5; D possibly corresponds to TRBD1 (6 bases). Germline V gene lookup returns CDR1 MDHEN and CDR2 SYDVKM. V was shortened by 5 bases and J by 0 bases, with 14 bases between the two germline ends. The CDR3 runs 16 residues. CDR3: CASSPQTGRSNQPQHF. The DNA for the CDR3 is TGTGCCAGCAGTCCCCAGACAGGCCGTAGCAATCAGCCCCAGCATTTT.

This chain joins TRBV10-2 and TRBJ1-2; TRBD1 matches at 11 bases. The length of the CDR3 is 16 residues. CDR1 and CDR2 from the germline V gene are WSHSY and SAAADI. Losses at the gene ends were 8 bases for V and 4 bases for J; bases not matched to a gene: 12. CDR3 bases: TGCGCCAGCCGAGGGACAGGGGGTGGAACGGGCTATGGCTACACCTTC. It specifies CASRGTGGGTGYGYTF.

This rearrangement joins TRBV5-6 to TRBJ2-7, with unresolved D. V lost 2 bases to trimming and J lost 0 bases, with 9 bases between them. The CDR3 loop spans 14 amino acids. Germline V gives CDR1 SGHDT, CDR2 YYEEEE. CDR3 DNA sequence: TGTGCCAGCAGCTTTTCGGGTAGCTCCTACGAGCAGTACTTC. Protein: CASSFSGSSYEQYF.

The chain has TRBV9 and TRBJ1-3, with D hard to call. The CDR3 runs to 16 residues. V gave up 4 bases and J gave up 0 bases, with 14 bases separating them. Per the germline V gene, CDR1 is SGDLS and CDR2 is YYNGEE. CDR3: CASSPEAGRSGNTIYF. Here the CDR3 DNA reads TGTGCCAGCAGCCCTGAAGCGGGCCGCTCTGGAAACACCATATATTTT.

CDR3 loop: CASDFGGTENIQYF. The CDR3 nucleotides read TGTGCCAGCGACTTCGGTGGGACAGAAAACATTCAGTACTTC. V usage is TRBV6-1 and J usage is TRBJ2-4; 7 bases fit TRBD1. CDR1 and CDR2 from the germline V gene are MNHNS and SASEGT. The junction had 9 bases not matched to a gene; V was cut back by 8 bases and J by 5 bases. The CDR3 has 14 amino acids.

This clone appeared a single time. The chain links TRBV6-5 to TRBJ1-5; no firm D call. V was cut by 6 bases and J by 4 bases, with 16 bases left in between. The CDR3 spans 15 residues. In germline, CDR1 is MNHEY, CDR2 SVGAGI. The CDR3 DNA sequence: TGTGCCAGCAGCTCCAATGGACTGGGGAATCAGCCCCAGCATTTT. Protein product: CASSSNGLGNQPQHF.

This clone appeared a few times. The CDR3 reads CASSVRGSREETQYF. DNA for the CDR3: TGTGCCAGCAGCGTTCGGGGTTCGCGGGAAGAGACCCAGTACTTC. This chain connects TRBV9 to TRBJ2-5; D possibly corresponds to TRBD2 (5 bases). The V end lost 2 bases, the J end lost 3 bases, and 14 bases lay between the germline ends. The germline V gene encodes CDR1 SGDLS and CDR2 YYNGEE. The CDR3 consists of 15 residues.

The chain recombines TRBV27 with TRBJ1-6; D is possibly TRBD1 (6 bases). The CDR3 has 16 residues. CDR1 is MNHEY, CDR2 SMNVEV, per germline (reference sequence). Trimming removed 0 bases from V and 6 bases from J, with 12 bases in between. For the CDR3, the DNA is TGTGCCAGCAGTTTATCGGTGGGGGCCCGTAATTCACCCCTCCACTTT. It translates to CASSLSVGARNSPLHF.

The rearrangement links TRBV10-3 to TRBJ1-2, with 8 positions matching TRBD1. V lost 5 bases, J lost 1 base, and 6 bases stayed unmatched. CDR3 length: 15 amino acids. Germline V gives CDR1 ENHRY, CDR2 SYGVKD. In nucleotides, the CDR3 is TGTGCCATCAGTCAGGGGGCGCAGGTTAACTATGGCTACACCTTC. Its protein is CAISQGAQVNYGYTF.

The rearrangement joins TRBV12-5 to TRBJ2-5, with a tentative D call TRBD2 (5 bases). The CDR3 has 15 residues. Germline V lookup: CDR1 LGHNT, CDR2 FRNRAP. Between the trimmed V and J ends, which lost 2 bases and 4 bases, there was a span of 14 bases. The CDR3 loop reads CASGLSTPSGETQYF. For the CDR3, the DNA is TGTGCTAGTGGTTTGAGCACCCCAAGCGGAGAGACCCAGTACTTC.

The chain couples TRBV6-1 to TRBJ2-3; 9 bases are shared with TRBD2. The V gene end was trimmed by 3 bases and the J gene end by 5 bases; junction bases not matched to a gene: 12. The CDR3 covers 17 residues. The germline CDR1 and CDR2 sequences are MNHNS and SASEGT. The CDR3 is CASSEWNGGGVEDTQYF. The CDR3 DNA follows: TGTGCCAGCAGTGAGTGGAATGGCGGGGGGGTTGAAGATACGCAGTATTTT.